These 20 T cell receptor beta chains originate from one sample sequenced in a study of T cells in Graves' hyperthyroidism and ophthalmopathy. TCR beta CDR3 regions were amplified from RNA transcripts. First-round RT-PCR targeting the TCR CDR3 was performed with the HTBI primer set. TCRdb redid the calling of the multiplex PCR reads with MiXCR, one entry per CDR3 protein. The sample has 450,000 to 700,000 distinct CDR3 sequences, under 60% seen once. Sequencing was performed on peripheral blood or thyroid tissue (not recorded which). The receptors stem from a woman aged 18-29 years with Graves' hyperthyroidism.

A remark on this clonotype: Mismatch with germline at one junction end may stem from a read error. The CDR3 spells CASSSRDEQGTQYF. The CDR3 DNA follows: TGTGCCAGCAGCTCTCGGGACGAACAAGGGACCCAGTACTTC. The rearrangement joins TRBV11-1 to TRBJ2-5; D tentatively reads TRBD1 or TRBD2 (5 bases each). Germline loops: CDR1 SGHAT, CDR2 FQDESV (reference sequence). The CDR3 runs to 14 residues.

In its sample, this clonotype was seen many times. The chain employs TRBV5-6 and TRBJ1-4, with 9 positions matching TRBD1. Trimming took 5 bases from V and 9 from J; bases not matched to a gene: 8. This CDR3 has 14 amino acids. The germline gives CDR1 SGHDT, CDR2 YYEEEE. The CDR3 coding sequence is TGTGCCAGCAGTCTACAGGGGGCAAGGAAAAAACTGTTTTTT. Its translation: CASSLQGARKKLFF.

This clonotype has ten or more counts. The chain combines TRBV6-6 with TRBJ1-2; D uncertain. Trimming stripped 0 bases from V and 0 bases from J, with 5 bases between. Germline lookup yields CDR1 MNHNY and CDR2 SVGAGI (reference sequence). The CDR3 has 14 amino acids. DNA of the CDR3: TGTGCCAGCAGTTACTCGGGCGCTAACTATGGCTACACCTTC. It codes for CASSYSGANYGYTF.

J is TRBJ1-2 and V is TRBV7-2, with TRBD1 matching 8 bases. Looked up from germline, CDR1 is SGHTA and CDR2 is FQGNSA. The CDR3 spans 12 residues. J gave up 12 bases and V 5 bases, and 8 bases lay outside the gene matches. DNA for the CDR3: TGTGCCAGCAGCCGGACAGGGCGGGGGAACACCTTC. Translated, it gives CASSRTGRGNTF.

This clonotype was seen only a few times. This chain links TRBV6-1 with TRBJ1-4; tentative D call: TRBD1 (5 bases). CDR1 and CDR2 (germline): MNHNS, SASEGT. V lost 2 bases to trimming and J lost 8 bases, with 6 bases between them. CDR3 length: 12 residues. The CDR3 sequence: CASSEWGEKLFF. CDR3 sequence (DNA): TGTGCCAGCAGTGAATGGGGGGAAAAACTGTTTTTT.

This clonotype has at least ten counts. The V call is TRBV2, the J call TRBJ2-7; the match to TRBD2 covers 13 bases. Germline assignment: CDR1 SNHLY and CDR2 FYNNEI. The ends lost 7 bases at V and 3 bases at J; junction bases unmatched: 6. CDR3 size: 15 residues. CDR3 amino acids: CASNSGLAGIYEQYF. Written as DNA, the CDR3 is TGTGCCAGCAATTCGGGACTAGCGGGAATCTACGAGCAGTACTTC.

This clonotype was counted ten times or more. The chain links TRBV29-1 to TRBJ1-5; TRBD1 aligns across 8 bases. Losses at the gene ends were 6 bases for V and 4 bases for J; bases not matched to a gene: 5. Germline V gene sequence: CDR1 SQVTM, CDR2 ANQGSEA. This CDR3 is 13 amino acids long. The DNA of the CDR3 is TGCAGCGTATCACAGGGGGAAAATCAGCCCCAGCATTTT. Translated, it gives CSVSQGENQPQHF.

This clonotype was detected a few times. The chain employs TRBV27 and TRBJ2-2; D ambiguous. This CDR3 has 12 residues. V lost 6 bases, J lost 7 bases, and 9 bases lay in between. The germline CDR1 and CDR2 sequences are MNHEY and SMNVEV (reference sequence). CDR3 nucleotide sequence: TGTGCCAGCAGCTTCGGTCTCGGGGAGCTGTTTTTT. Protein sequence: CASSFGLGELFF.

This clonotype was counted at least ten times. The V gene is TRBV12-3 or TRBV12-4, the J gene TRBJ2-7, with 7 nucleotides matching TRBD1. V trimming: 5 bases; J trimming: 5 bases; junction bases outside the gene matches: 6. The CDR3 sequence is 13 residues long. The CDR3 sequence: CASSPYRGNEQYF. CDR3 nucleotides: TGTGCCAGCAGTCCTTACAGGGGCAACGAGCAGTACTTC.

A single count supports this clonotype. V and J are TRBV2 and TRBJ2-7; 8 bases fit TRBD2. CDR3 size: 14 residues. From germline, CDR1 is SNHLY and CDR2 FYNNEI. Trimming took 5 bases from V and 2 from J; bases not matched to a gene: 5. This CDR3 is CASSRLARTYEQYF. The CDR3 DNA follows: TGTGCCAGCAGTAGACTAGCGAGGACCTACGAGCAGTACTTC.

As to this clonotype: A single base separates this from a much larger clone, so it may be a read error. This chain uses TRBV7-2 with TRBJ2-2; D possibly corresponds to TRBD2 (5 bases). This CDR3 region has 15 residues. Germline values: CDR1 SGHTA, CDR2 FQGNSA. The CDR3, as DNA: TGTGCCAGCAGCCCTTTTGGTTCGGCCACCGGGAAGCTGTTTTTT. Translating gives CASSPFGSATGKLFF.

This clonotype has at least ten counts. V is TRBV20-1 and J is TRBJ1-4; 7 nucleotides align to TRBD1. The CDR3 sequence is 15 residues long. Per germline, CDR1 DFQATT and CDR2 SNEGSKA (reference sequence). Trimming removed 0 bases from V and 4 bases from J; junction bases left unmatched: 5. Here the CDR3 DNA reads TGCAGTGCTAGAGATCCCGGGACAGTTAATGAAAAACTGTTTTTT. Its protein product is CSARDPGTVNEKLFF.

This clonotype appeared many times. The chain combines TRBV20-1 with TRBJ2-7; D may be TRBD2 (6 bases). V dropped 0 bases and J dropped 0 bases, with 15 bases sitting between them. CDR3 length equals 16 residues. The germline V gene has CDR1 DFQATT and CDR2 SNEGSKA (reference sequence). As DNA, the CDR3 is TGCAGTGCTAGAGATCGTGAGCGGGTACCCTCCTACGAGCAGTACTTC. Amino acids: CSARDRERVPSYEQYF.

The chain has TRBV30 and TRBJ1-6; TRBD1 aligns across 8 bases. The CDR3 is 15 amino acids. Per germline, CDR1 GTSNPN and CDR2 SVGIG (reference sequence). V shed 2 bases, J shed 5 bases, and the junction held 5 bases outside the gene matches. Here the CDR3 DNA reads TGTGCCTGGAGTTTAACAGGGGGTAATAATTCACCCCTCCACTTT. Translation gives CAWSLTGGNNSPLHF.

This chain connects TRBV10-3 to TRBJ1-5, with a weak D call TRBD1 (6 bases). This CDR3 contains 15 residues. The germline gives CDR1 ENHRY, CDR2 SYGVKD. V lost 10 bases and J 7 bases, leaving 23 bases between the germline ends. This CDR3 reads CASTTWGEGGQPQHF. CDR3 DNA sequence: TGTGCCAGCACAACATGGGGGGAAGGGGGGCAGCCCCAGCATTTT.

This clonotype was recorded a few times. CDR3 region: CSARAFGHSSTDTQYF. Written as DNA, the CDR3 is TGCAGTGCTAGAGCTTTTGGGCACTCTAGCACAGATACGCAGTATTTT. V is TRBV20-1 and J is TRBJ2-3; D uncertain. The CDR3 runs to 16 residues. Trimming stripped 1 base from V and 0 bases from J, with 14 bases between. CDR1 and CDR2 (germline): DFQATT, SNEGSKA (reference sequence).

This clonotype was counted a single time. The chain carries TRBV20-1 and TRBJ2-7, with 12 bases identical to TRBD2. The germline V gene has CDR1 DFQATT and CDR2 SNEGSKA (reference sequence). This CDR3 region has 16 residues. J lost 7 bases, V lost 6 bases, and 16 bases had no gene match. CDR3 in DNA: TGCAGTGCCCCGACTAGCGGGAGTTGGTCCTACAATGAGCAGTACTTC. This codes for CSAPTSGSWSYNEQYF.

This clonotype was observed at least ten times. The rearrangement joins TRBV25-1 to TRBJ1-1; tentatively, D is TRBD1 (5 bases). This CDR3 is built from 16 residues. Between the trimmed V and J ends, which lost 5 bases and 3 bases, there was a span of 19 bases. Germline assignment: CDR1 MGHDK and CDR2 SYGVNS. The CDR3 protein is CASSKREFWGDTEAFF. Written as DNA, the CDR3 is TGTGCCAGCAGTAAGAGGGAGTTTTGGGGGGACACTGAAGCTTTCTTT.

The chain joins TRBV29-1 to TRBJ1-5; D gene unclear. V was trimmed by 5 bases and J by 14 bases, leaving 22 bases between them. The CDR3 spans 13 residues. Germline V gene sequence: CDR1 SQVTM, CDR2 ANQGSEA. The CDR3 bases are TGCAGCGTTTACACTAGCGGGAGTAGGAATGAGCATTTT. It specifies CSVYTSGSRNEHF.

The CDR3 coding sequence is TGTGCCAGCAGAGGCGACAGGTCAACTAATGAAAAACTGTTTTTT. Its protein is CASRGDRSTNEKLFF. The rearrangement links TRBV6-1 to TRBJ1-4; TRBD1 is a possible D gene (6 bases). CDR1 is MNHNS, CDR2 SASEGT, per germline. This CDR3 contains 15 residues. V gave up 6 bases and J gave up 0 bases, with 11 bases separating them.